The 26 T cell receptor beta chains below were found in one sample sequenced in a study of T cells after yellow fever vaccination (dated by TCRdb to between 2018 and 2021). The treatment or condition label on this specimen signifies: live attenuated yellow fever vaccine strain. The library was obtained by 5' RACE. Sequencing was carried out with an Illumina NovaSeq 6000. TCRdb took the public reads, trimmed them with fastp at Q25, ran MiXCR for clone calling and kept in-frame beta chains. Under each unique CDR3 protein, matching rows form one entry showing the most common genes and DNA. The table for this sample lists hundreds of thousands of distinct CDR3 sequences; 18% of them were counted only once. The ten biggest clones cover roughly a sixth of the sample. Sequenced material: PBMCs, taken before the yellow fever booster vaccination. Receptors were obtained from a man younger than 30 who received the YFV17D yellow fever vaccine.

This chain uses TRBV20-1 with TRBJ1-5; TRBD1 matches 7 bases. CDR1 and CDR2 from the germline V gene are DFQATT and SNEGSKA (reference sequence). CDR3 length equals 13 residues. With V trimmed by 6 bases and J by 5 bases, 7 bases remained unmatched. Written as DNA, the CDR3 is TGCAGTGCCCCGACAGGGTGGCATCAGCCCCAGCATTTT. Encoded protein: CSAPTGWHQPQHF.

The V call is TRBV6-5, the J call TRBJ1-2, with TRBD1 as a possible D gene (5 bases). The ends were cut back, 0 bases at V and 8 bases at J, with 13 bases in the middle. The CDR3 loop spans 14 amino acids. The germline gives CDR1 MNHEY, CDR2 SVGAGI. For the CDR3, the DNA is TGTGCCAGCAGTTACTCGGGTGACAGCTGGGGCTACACCTTC. This gives the protein CASSYSGDSWGYTF.

The chain employs TRBV7-9 and TRBJ1-4, with D unresolved. Germline V lookup: CDR1 SEHNR, CDR2 FQNEAQ (reference sequence). Trimming shortened V by 5 bases and J by 0 bases, and 7 bases separated the two germline ends. This CDR3 is built from 14 residues. DNA of the CDR3: TGTGCCAGCAGCCACCGAGCAACTAATGAAAAACTGTTTTTT. This translates into CASSHRATNEKLFF. The complete variable domain, with remaining parts taken from reference TRBV7-9 and TRBJ1-4, reads DTGVSQNPRHKITKRGQNVTFRCDPISEHNRLYWYRQTLGQGPEFLTYFQNEAQLEKSRLLSDRFSAERPKGSFSTLEIQRTEQGDSAMYLCASSHRATNEKLFFGSGTQLSVL.

This chain connects TRBV4-3 to TRBJ2-3, with unresolved D. The CDR3 is 17 amino acids. From germline, CDR1 is LGHNA and CDR2 YSLEER. The germline V and J ends were trimmed by 4 bases and 5 bases, with 22 bases remaining between them. CDR3 protein: CASSRKRASLQEDTQYF. The CDR3 DNA reads TGCGCCAGCAGCCGTAAACGGGCCTCCCTCCAGGAAGATACGCAGTATTTT.

The rearrangement uses TRBV29-1 and TRBJ2-5, with D unclear. CDR1 SQVTM and CDR2 ANQGSEA come from the germline V gene. Trimming left V 6 bases short and J 2 bases short, with 4 bases between. This CDR3 is 10 amino acids long. The CDR3 loop is CSVLQETQYF. DNA of the CDR3: TGCAGCGTACTACAAGAGACCCAGTACTTC.

This clonotype has a handful of counts. The chain recombines TRBV20-1 with TRBJ2-5; possible D gene TRBD1, 6 bases. Germline loops: CDR1 DFQATT, CDR2 SNEGSKA (reference sequence). There are 12 residues in the CDR3. Trimming stripped 3 bases from V and 4 bases from J, with 9 bases between. The CDR3 sequence: CSASAGAETQYF. The CDR3 bases are TGCAGTGCTAGTGCAGGGGCAGAGACCCAGTACTTC.

The gene calls are TRBV10-3 and TRBJ2-1; 8 nucleotides match TRBD2. Per the germline V gene, CDR1 is ENHRY and CDR2 is SYGVKD. The J segment lost 5 bases and the V segment lost 4 bases, leaving 7 bases of the junction unmatched. This CDR3 is built from 15 residues. For the CDR3, the DNA is TGTGCCATCAGTGGCGGTTCGGGGGGGGACAATGAGCAGTTCTTC. Its protein product is CAISGGSGGDNEQFF.

The chain carries TRBV5-6 and TRBJ1-3, with D perhaps TRBD1 (6 bases). The V gene lost 3 bases and the J gene lost 4 bases, with 17 bases spanning the gap. Germline CDR1 reads SGHDT; CDR2 reads YYEEEE. There are 16 residues in the CDR3. The CDR3 coding sequence is TGTGCCAGCAGCTCCCGGGGGCATTTTTTCGGAAACACCATATATTTT. It codes for CASSSRGHFFGNTIYF.

V and J are TRBV15 and TRBJ2-5, with D uncertain. The V end was cut by 0 bases, the J end by 5 bases, with 1 base between. CDR3 length: 11 amino acids. Germline CDR1 and CDR2: LNHNV and YYDKDF (reference sequence). The CDR3 bases are TGTGCCACCAGCAGAGAGGAGACCCAGTACTTC. As protein: CATSREETQYF.

This clonotype has at least ten counts. V and J are TRBV7-9 and TRBJ1-5; weak D call: TRBD1 (5 bases). The V and J ends lost 3 bases and 5 bases respectively, with 8 bases between them. The CDR3 is 13 residues long. Germline lookup yields CDR1 SEHNR and CDR2 FQNEAQ (reference sequence). CDR3 sequence: CASSFQGHQPQHF. The DNA of the CDR3 is TGTGCCAGCAGCTTCCAGGGCCATCAGCCCCAGCATTTT.

This clonotype was counted a few times. In nucleotides, the CDR3 is TGCGCCAGCAGCCTTAGGGCAGGCTCTGGAAACACCATATATTTT. Its translation is CASSLRAGSGNTIYF. The chain is built from TRBV5-1 and TRBJ1-3; D call uncertain. The ends were cut back, 4 bases at V and 0 bases at J, with 11 bases in the middle. The CDR3 length is 15 residues. Germline values: CDR1 SGHRS, CDR2 YFSETQ.

This clonotype turned up a few times. V gene TRBV7-2 combines with J gene TRBJ2-7; no clear D. Trimming left V 1 base short and J 1 base short, with 8 bases between. This CDR3 is built from 14 residues. CDR1 and CDR2 (germline): SGHTA, FQGNSA. The CDR3 DNA is TGTGCCAGCAGCTTAGGCTCCGGTTCCTACGAGCAGTACGTC. This encodes CASSLGSGSYEQYV.

The chain employs TRBV27 and TRBJ1-1; D perhaps matches TRBD1 (6 bases). Germline V gene sequence: CDR1 MNHEY, CDR2 SMNVEV (reference sequence). CDR3 length: 14 amino acids. The V and J ends lost 5 bases and 3 bases respectively, with 13 bases between them. CDR3 residues: CASSAPGGYTEAFF. CDR3 nucleotide sequence: TGTGCCAGCAGTGCCCCCGGGGGCTACACTGAAGCTTTCTTT.

This clonotype has a handful of counts. This CDR3 is CASRLIGQGRNQPQHF. CDR3 nucleotides: TGTGCCAGCAGACTTATAGGGCAGGGAAGGAATCAGCCCCAGCATTTT. The V call is TRBV27, the J call TRBJ1-5; tentative D call: TRBD1 (5 bases). The ends were cut back, 6 bases at V and 4 bases at J, with 19 bases in the middle. The CDR3 is 16 amino acids. Per germline, CDR1 MNHEY and CDR2 SMNVEV (reference sequence).

This clonotype was observed a handful of times. The chain couples TRBV15 to TRBJ2-1; 8 nucleotides line up with TRBD2. From germline, CDR1 is LNHNV and CDR2 YYDKDF (reference sequence). The CDR3 spans 15 residues. The trim removed 5 bases at V and 8 bases at J, leaving 11 bases unmatched. In DNA, the CDR3 is TGTGCCACCAGCGCGCGGGCGGGGGGATGGGATGAGCAGTTCTTC. The encoded protein is CATSARAGGWDEQFF.

This clonotype was counted many times. This sequence joins TRBV6-6 and TRBJ1-1; TRBD1 is a possible D gene (5 bases). Trimming took off 5 bases at V and 1 base at J, with 11 bases between the two ends. This CDR3 is 14 amino acids long. CDR1 MNHNY and CDR2 SVGAGI come from the germline V gene (reference sequence). This CDR3 is CASSLIQGNTEAFF. The DNA for the CDR3 is TGTGCCAGCAGTCTTATTCAGGGGAACACTGAAGCTTTCTTT.

This clonotype has a handful of counts. The rearrangement joins TRBV29-1 to TRBJ1-2; no clear D. Germline CDR1 SQVTM, CDR2 ANQGSEA. The length of the CDR3 is 12 residues. V was shortened by 0 bases and J by 8 bases, with 10 bases between the two germline ends. The CDR3 spells CSVEDLVGGYTF. As DNA, the CDR3 is TGCAGCGTTGAAGATTTAGTCGGCGGCTACACCTTC. Based on the CDR3 plus reference TRBV29-1 and TRBJ1-2, the full variable domain is SAVISQKPSRDICQRGTSLTIQCQVDSQVTMMFWYRQQPGQSLTLIATANQGSEATYESGFVIDKFPISRPNLTFSTLTVSNMSPEDSSIYLCSVEDLVGGYTFGSGTRLTVV.

V usage is TRBV14 and J usage is TRBJ2-3, with no clear D. The CDR3 length is 16 residues. The V gene's germline CDR1 is SGHDN and CDR2 FVKESK. The V end was cut by 4 bases, the J end by 0 bases, with 14 bases between. CDR3: CASSPTYVLSTDTQYF. CDR3 nucleotides: TGTGCCAGCAGCCCAACTTATGTCCTTAGCACAGATACGCAGTATTTT.

The chain has TRBV28 and TRBJ1-3; TRBD1 might be the D (5 bases). The CDR3 is made up of 16 amino acids. Trimming took 1 base from V and 1 from J, leaving 11 bases between them. The V gene's germline CDR1 is MDHEN and CDR2 SYDVKM. Here the CDR3 DNA reads TGTGCCAGCAGTTTATCGTCCAGGGCATCTGGAAACACCATATATTTT. Protein sequence: CASSLSSRASGNTIYF.

This chain connects TRBV7-2 to TRBJ2-4; the D gene is possibly TRBD1 (6 bases). Germline CDR1 and CDR2: SGHTA and FQGNSA. This CDR3 has 15 residues. V was cut by 0 bases and J by 5 bases, with 11 bases left in between. The CDR3 DNA reads TGTGCCAGCAGCTTAGCTTGGGGGCCTCAAAACATTCAGTACTTC. Its protein product is CASSLAWGPQNIQYF.

This clonotype was picked up a small number of times. The chain links TRBV6-2 or TRBV6-3 to TRBJ2-1, with D tentatively TRBD2 (6 bases). This CDR3 region has 15 residues. V was shortened by 6 bases and J by 9 bases, with 21 bases between the two germline ends. Germline values: CDR1 MNHEY, CDR2 SVGEGT. In DNA form, the CDR3 reads TGTGCCAGCAGCCAACAGGAACGACCAGCGGGTGAGCAGTTCTTC. Its translation: CASSQQERPAGEQFF.

The J gene is TRBJ1-4, the V gene TRBV18; D gene ambiguous. The CDR3 sequence is 14 residues long. Germline CDR1 reads KGHSH; CDR2 reads LQKENI. V was trimmed by 3 bases and J by 7 bases, leaving 12 bases between them. CDR3 DNA sequence: TGTGCCAGCTCACCGTGGGGTTTACCTGAAAAACTGTTTTTT. It encodes CASSPWGLPEKLFF.

This chain connects TRBV5-1 to TRBJ1-1; TRBD1 is a possible D gene (5 bases). Germline loops: CDR1 SGHRS, CDR2 YFSETQ. The CDR3 has 17 amino acids. V was trimmed by 4 bases and J by 0 bases, leaving 19 bases between them. The CDR3 is CASSPKRSGLMNTEAFF. CDR3 in DNA: TGCGCCAGCAGCCCCAAACGATCGGGACTCATGAACACTGAAGCTTTCTTT.

The chain uses TRBV5-1 and TRBJ2-1, with 13 positions matching TRBD2. This CDR3 is built from 16 residues. Germline V CDR1 and CDR2: SGHRS, YFSETQ. V was clipped by 1 base and J by 9 bases; unmatched bases: 7. The CDR3 DNA reads TGCGCCAGCAGCTTGCCGACTAGCGGGGGGACTCGTGAGCAGTTCTTC. Translating gives CASSLPTSGGTREQFF.

The rearrangement uses TRBV11-3 and TRBJ2-1; maybe TRBD1 (5 bases). V lost 2 bases and J 7 bases, leaving 9 bases between the germline ends. The CDR3 runs to 13 residues. CDR1 is SGHNT, CDR2 YENEEA, per germline. In nucleotides, the CDR3 is TGTGCCAGCAGCTTAATAGGGGAAAATGAGCAGTTCTTC. Encoded protein: CASSLIGENEQFF.

This clonotype has ten or more counts. V gene TRBV7-3 combines with J gene TRBJ1-5; D might be TRBD1 (5 bases). The CDR3 has 13 amino acids. CDR1 and CDR2 from the germline V gene are SGHTA and FQGTGA. Trimming took off 1 base at V and 6 bases at J, with 7 bases between the two ends. CDR3 nucleotides: TGTGCCAGCAGCTTAAGGAGGGGTCAGCCCCAGCATTTT. It is translated as CASSLRRGQPQHF.